The 7 T cell receptor beta chains reported below all come from one sample, sequenced in a study of blood T cell repertoires in COVID-19 (dated by TCRdb to between 2020 and 2021). Library construction relied on the immunoSEQ multiplex PCR assay. The source is immuneACCESS, and TCRdb retained only in-frame sequences with V and J called. Part of the clones is not carried over; for the studies checked, unresolved V genes explain less than half of this, and the remainder is unexplained. Counted in this sample were a few hundred thousand clones; around 84% of them appeared once. The ten most abundant clones make up roughly 3.7% of the sample. The sequencing input was peripheral blood. The receptor source for this set is a woman under 30 with acute or convalescent COVID-19.

The chain is built from TRBV24-1 and TRBJ2-3, with 11 bases identical to TRBD2. The J segment lost 1 base and the V segment lost 4 bases, leaving 12 bases of the junction unmatched. Germline-derived CDR1 and CDR2 are KGHDR and SFDVKD. There are 19 residues in the CDR3. CDR3 region: CATSETSGLADSRTDTQYF. In DNA form, the CDR3 reads TGTGCCACCAGTGAGACTTCGGGACTAGCGGACTCACGCACAGATACGCAGTATTTT.

V usage is TRBV27 and J usage is TRBJ2-1; TRBD2 matches 11 bases. The CDR3 runs to 15 residues. Trimming at V came to 8 bases and at J to 4 bases, leaving 7 bases not matched to a gene. Germline loops: CDR1 MNHEY, CDR2 SMNVEV (reference sequence). CDR3 DNA: TGTGCCAGCGGATTTAGCGGGGGGGTGTACAATGAGCAGTTCTTC. This encodes CASGFSGGVYNEQFF.

The rearrangement joins TRBV6-6 to TRBJ2-1; D remains unclear. V lost 3 bases and J 2 bases, leaving 11 bases between the germline ends. The V gene's germline CDR1 is MNHNY and CDR2 SVGAGI (reference sequence). This CDR3 is 15 amino acids long. CDR3 nucleotides: TGTGCCAGCAGTTATACCAGCGTTACCTACAATGAGCAGTTCTTC. It translates to CASSYTSVTYNEQFF.

A word on this clone: Because the CDR3's place on the DNA is in doubt, the DNA is left out and the CDR3 is given as listed by TCRdb. V and J are TRBV6-5 and TRBJ1-2; no check of the table's D call, TRBD1, against the DNA was made. Germline CDR1 is MNHEY and CDR2 is SVGAGI. The CDR3 has 12 amino acids, counting both end residues. This CDR3 is CASRFGQGAGTF.

The chain recombines TRBV2 with TRBJ2-1; D remains ambiguous. This CDR3 has 11 residues. From germline, CDR1 is SNHLY and CDR2 FYNNEI. Trimming stripped 2 bases from V and 16 bases from J, with 12 bases between. The CDR3, as DNA: TGTGCCAGCAGTGAACCTTCTTCCCCCTTCTTC. Its translation is CASSEPSSPFF.

On this clone itself: The junction departs from the called germline gene at one end, perhaps through a read error. The chain couples TRBV5-1 to TRBJ2-5; D tentatively reads TRBD1 or TRBD2 (7 bases each). This CDR3 comprises 17 residues. Germline V gene sequence: CDR1 SGHRS, CDR2 YFSETQ. The CDR3 reads CASRLGGGTELQETQYF. In nucleotides, the CDR3 is TGCGCCAGCAGATTGGGAGGGGGCACGGAACTCCAAGAGACCCAGTACTTC.

The chain recombines TRBV7-9 with TRBJ2-1, with 9 bases lining up with TRBD1. Germline V CDR1 and CDR2: SEHNR, FQNEAQ (reference sequence). Trimming took 7 bases from V and 7 from J; bases not matched to a gene: 11. This CDR3 has 15 residues. The CDR3 nucleotides read TGTGCCAGCACAGTACAGGGGGCGCGGGCGAATGAGCAGTTCTTC. It translates to CASTVQGARANEQFF. Supplemented by reference TRBV7-9 and TRBJ2-1, the full variable domain reads DTGVSQNPRHKITKRGQNVTFRCDPISEHNRLYWYRQTLGQGPEFLTYFQNEAQLEKSRLLSDRFSAERPKGSFSTLEIQRTEQGDSAMYLCASTVQGARANEQFFGPGTRLTVL.